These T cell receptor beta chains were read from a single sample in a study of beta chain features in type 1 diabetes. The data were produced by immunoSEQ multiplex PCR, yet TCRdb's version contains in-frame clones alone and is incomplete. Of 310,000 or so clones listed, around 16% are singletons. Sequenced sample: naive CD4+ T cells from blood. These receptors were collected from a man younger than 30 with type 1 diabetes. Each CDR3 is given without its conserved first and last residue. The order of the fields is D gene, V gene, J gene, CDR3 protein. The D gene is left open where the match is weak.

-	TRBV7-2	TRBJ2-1	ASSLASWGGASYNEQF
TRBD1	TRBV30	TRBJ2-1	AWSGGGSEQF
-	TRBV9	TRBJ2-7	ASSVGTSLPYEQY
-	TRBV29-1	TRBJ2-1	TLSRDTYNEQF
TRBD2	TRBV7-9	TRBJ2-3	ASSKREVGDTQY
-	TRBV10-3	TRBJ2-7	AISLQGPTGEQY
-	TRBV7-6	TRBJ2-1	ASSHVGGQRPYNEQF
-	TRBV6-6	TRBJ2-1	ASSPDTSYNEQF
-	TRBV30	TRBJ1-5	AWSATRGQPQH
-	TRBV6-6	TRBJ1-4	ASSRDNEKLF
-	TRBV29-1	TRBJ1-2	SARPPGDYGYT
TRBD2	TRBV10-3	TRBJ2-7	AINRLAGVYEQY
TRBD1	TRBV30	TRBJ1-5	AWSDDRGVAQPQH
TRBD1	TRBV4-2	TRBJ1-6	ASSQEGTGDSPLH
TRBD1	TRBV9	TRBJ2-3	ASTPRGQKTDTQY
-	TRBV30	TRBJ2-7	AWSGNRDKKYEQY
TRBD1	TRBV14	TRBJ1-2	ASSPTDREYGYT
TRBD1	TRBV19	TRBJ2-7	ASRRSAGGEQY
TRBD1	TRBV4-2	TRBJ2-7	ASSQGTGGVYEQY
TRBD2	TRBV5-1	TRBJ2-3	ASSLAGTSPPDTQY
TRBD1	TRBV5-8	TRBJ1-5	ASSRRQGNQPQH
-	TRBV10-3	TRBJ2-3	AIKVQSTDTQY
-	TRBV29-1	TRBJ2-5	SAWDGGETQY
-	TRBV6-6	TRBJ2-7	ASSRRSGEQY
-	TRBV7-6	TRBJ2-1	ASSSRGPSNEQF
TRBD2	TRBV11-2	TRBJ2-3	ASSFGSSGSSDTQY
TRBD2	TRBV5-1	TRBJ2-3	ASSLLAGDTDTQY
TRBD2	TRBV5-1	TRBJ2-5	ASSLGLAGDRRETQY
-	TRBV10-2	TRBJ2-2	ASSGAVNTGELF
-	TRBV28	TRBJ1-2	ASSSLQSYGYT
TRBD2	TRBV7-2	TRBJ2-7	ASSPLSGGPYEQY
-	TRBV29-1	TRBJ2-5	SGMTRDLPYQETQY
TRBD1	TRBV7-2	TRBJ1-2	ASRGQDYGYT
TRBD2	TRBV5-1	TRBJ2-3	ASSPGLAGWTDTQY
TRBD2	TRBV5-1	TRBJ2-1	ASSLVVERDRVEQF
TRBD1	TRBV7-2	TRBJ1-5	ASSLGGQGLDQPQH
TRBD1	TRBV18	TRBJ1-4	ASSPWDRGEKLF
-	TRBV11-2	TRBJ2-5	ASSPWEAVKTQY
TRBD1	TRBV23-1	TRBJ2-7	ASSQTKTGGSYEQY
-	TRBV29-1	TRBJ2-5	SVANFGQGHQETQY
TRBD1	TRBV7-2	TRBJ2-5	ASSPLWDRGGETQY
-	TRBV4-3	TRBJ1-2	ASSQDMGRTGGYT
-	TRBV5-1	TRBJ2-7	ASSLQGKFHEQY
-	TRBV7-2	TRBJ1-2	ASSLPGNYGYT